This T cell receptor (beta chain) came from a study of CD8 T cells in ankylosing spondylitis. Study-level points and caveats: Disease-associated clonotypes exhibited CD8+ identity and were relatively infrequent in peripheral blood. Clones tied to disease were said to be significantly enriched in matched ankylosing spondylitis synovial fluid. Past studies reported some motif variants in reactive arthritis synovial fluid and blood.

The CDR3 contains 13 residues. V lost 6 bases and J 6 bases, leaving 15 bases between the germline ends. CDR1 is MDHEN and CDR2 is SYDVKM in the germline V gene. About this clonotype itself: Its target is unknown.

Preparation of TCR beta libraries was done by quantitative 5'-RACE with molecular barcodes. TCRdb used MiXCR to reprocess the 5' RACE reads, holding one entry per CDR3 protein. The repertoire holds 210,000 or so distinct CDR3 sequences, with approximately 8.4% as singletons. This receptor was obtained from a female donor with ankylosing spondylitis or in good health (not recorded which). Sequenced: blood, either unsorted or a sorted T cell fraction (not recorded which). The chain uses TRBV28 and TRBJ2-7, with D perhaps TRBD1 or TRBD2 (6 bases each). The DNA of the CDR3 is TGTGCCAGCAGCCCAGGGGTGGGAGGCGAGCAGTACTTC. It encodes CASSPGVGGEQYF.